These T cell receptor beta chains were read from a single sample in a study of T cell changes during pregnancy in multiple sclerosis. Using immunoSEQ multiplex PCR, the repertoire was profiled, and TCRdb retains in-frame clones only, with some absent. Here the sample spans over 30,000 clones, around 92% being singletons. The source material was PBMCs (not recorded whether the cells were cultured). The origin of the receptors is a female donor with multiple sclerosis, enrolled in a pregnancy study. Both conserved end residues are part of each CDR3. A D gene is named only where the DNA matches it firmly. Expanded clones get a size class; other rows say once, few or many, or leave the size out.

CDR3: CASYHSTGELFF
DNA: TGTGCCAGCTATCATAGCACCGGGGAGCTGTTTTTT
D: NA
V: TRBV2
size: once
length: 12
J: TRBJ2-2

CDR3: CASSLTGQGLGYTF
DNA: TGCGCCAGCAGCTTGACCGGACAGGGGCTGGGCTACACCTTC
D: TRBD1
V: TRBV5-1
size: NA
length: 14
J: TRBJ1-2

CDR3: CAWSGDSGTGELFF
DNA: TGTGCCTGGAGTGGGGACAGTGGCACCGGGGAGCTGTTTTTT
D: TRBD1
V: TRBV30
size: NA
length: 14
J: TRBJ2-2

CDR3: CASSDLPGFTYEQYF
DNA: TGCGCCAGCAGTGACCTCCCAGGGTTTACCTACGAGCAGTACTTC
D: NA
V: TRBV10-1
size: NA
length: 15
J: TRBJ2-7

CDR3: CASSPTQGASGELFF
DNA: TGTGCCAGCAGCCCCACCCAGGGGGCATCCGGGGAGCTGTTTTTT
D: TRBD1
V: TRBV6-5
size: NA
length: 15
J: TRBJ2-2

CDR3: CASDRGRREKLFF
DNA: TGTGCCTCCGACAGGGGGCGCCGAGAAAAACTGTTTTTT
D: TRBD1
V: TRBV30
size: NA
length: 13
J: TRBJ1-4

CDR3: CASSLTGTSIDEQFF
DNA: TGCGCCAGCAGCCTCACCGGGACTAGCATCGATGAGCAGTTCTTC
D: TRBD2
V: TRBV4-1
size: NA
length: 15
J: TRBJ2-1

CDR3: CASGGAGISYEQYF
DNA: TGTGCCAGCGGGGGGGCAGGTATCTCCTACGAGCAGTACTTC
D: NA
V: TRBV6-5
size: NA
length: 14
J: TRBJ2-7

CDR3: CASETRLGGAHEQFF
DNA: TGTGCCAGCGAGACGCGCCTGGGGGGGGCCCATGAGCAGTTCTTC
D: NA
V: TRBV27
size: NA
length: 15
J: TRBJ2-1

CDR3: CASSLEGRYTEAFF
DNA: TGTGCCAGCAGCTTAGAAGGGAGGTACACTGAAGCTTTCTTT
D: NA
V: TRBV7-8
size: NA
length: 14
J: TRBJ1-1

CDR3: CASSRDETYGYTF
DNA: TGCGCCAGCAGTCGGGACGAGACCTATGGCTACACCTTC
D: NA
V: TRBV10-1
size: NA
length: 13
J: TRBJ1-2

CDR3: CASSRTSGITDTQYF
DNA: TGTGCCAGCAGCAGGACTAGCGGGATAACAGATACGCAGTATTTT
D: TRBD2
V: TRBV7-2
size: NA
length: 15
J: TRBJ2-3

CDR3: CASSLGTGDTGELFF
DNA: TGTGCCAGCAGCTTAGGGACAGGGGACACCGGGGAGCTGTTTTTT
D: TRBD1
V: TRBV11-1
size: NA
length: 15
J: TRBJ2-2

CDR3: CASRPQGKGAKNIQYF
DNA: TGTGCCAGCAGACCCCAGGGGAAGGGGGCCAAAAACATTCAGTACTTC
D: NA
V: TRBV7-2
size: NA
length: 16
J: TRBJ2-4

CDR3: CASSFSIRDRGQNIQYF
DNA: TGTGCCAGCAGTTTCTCTATTAGGGACAGGGGGCAAAACATTCAGTACTTC
D: TRBD1
V: TRBV27
size: NA
length: 17
J: TRBJ2-4

CDR3: CASSGRWRDGTDTQYF
DNA: TGTGCCAGCAGTGGACGATGGCGGGATGGCACAGATACGCAGTATTTT
D: NA
V: TRBV27
size: NA
length: 16
J: TRBJ2-3

CDR3: CASSPRTGVTYEQYF
DNA: TGTGCCAGCAGCCCCCGGACAGGGGTAACCTACGAGCAGTACTTC
D: TRBD1
V: TRBV13
size: NA
length: 15
J: TRBJ2-7

CDR3: CAGDPQFLSAQYF
DNA: TGTGCCGGCGACCCTCAGTTCTTGTCCGCGCAGTACTTC
D: NA
V: TRBV19
size: NA
length: 13
J: TRBJ2-7

CDR3: CASSPGLTQQYF
DNA: TGTGCCAGCAGCCCTGGACTCACTCAGCAGTACTTC
D: NA
V: TRBV28
size: NA
length: 12
J: TRBJ2-7

CDR3: CASSPLEGWAKEDTQYF
DNA: TGTGCCAGTAGTCCCCTCGAGGGGTGGGCGAAAGAAGATACGCAGTATTTT
D: NA
V: TRBV19
size: NA
length: 17
J: TRBJ2-3

CDR3: CASSDPGPSGANVLTF
DNA: TGTGCCAGCAGTGATCCTGGACCCTCTGGGGCCAACGTCCTGACTTTC
D: NA
V: TRBV6-1
size: NA
length: 16
J: TRBJ2-6

CDR3: CASSLTIRDRIYEQYF
DNA: TGTGCCAGCAGCTTGACGATCCGGGACAGGATCTACGAGCAGTACTTC
D: TRBD1
V: TRBV5-6
size: NA
length: 16
J: TRBJ2-7

CDR3: CASSPPSTDTQYF
DNA: TGTGCTAGTAGCCCCCCTAGCACAGATACGCAGTATTTT
D: NA
V: TRBV12-5
size: NA
length: 13
J: TRBJ2-3

CDR3: CASSLGAGDTEAFF
DNA: TGTGCCAGCAGTTTAGGGGCCGGGGACACTGAAGCTTTCTTT
D: NA
V: TRBV27
size: once
length: 14
J: TRBJ1-1

CDR3: CASSVYGGGVSYEKLFF
DNA: TGTGCCAGCAGCGTATACGGGGGAGGGGTTTCTTACGAAAAACTGTTTTTT
D: NA
V: TRBV7-9
size: NA
length: 17
J: TRBJ1-4

CDR3: CASSFEVAEQYF
DNA: TGTGCCAGCAGCTTTGAAGTTGCCGAGCAGTACTTC
D: NA
V: TRBV7-9
size: NA
length: 12
J: TRBJ2-7

CDR3: CASRAPGRDNQPQHF
DNA: TGTGCCAGTAGAGCCCCCGGACGGGATAATCAGCCCCAGCATTTT
D: NA
V: TRBV19
size: NA
length: 15
J: TRBJ1-5

CDR3: CASSFSQSSYNEQFF
DNA: TGTGCCAGCAGCTTTTCACAGAGCTCCTACAATGAGCAGTTCTTC
D: NA
V: TRBV7-2
size: NA
length: 15
J: TRBJ2-1

CDR3: CASSELPPAPSGNTIYF
DNA: TGTGCCAGCAGTGAACTCCCCCCGGCCCCTTCCGGAAACACCATATATTTT
D: NA
V: TRBV6-1
size: NA
length: 17
J: TRBJ1-3

CDR3: CASSPRTGLPDTQYF
DNA: TGTGCCAGCAGTCCCCGGACAGGTTTACCAGATACGCAGTATTTT
D: TRBD1
V: TRBV2
size: NA
length: 15
J: TRBJ2-3

CDR3: CASSAWDSSSYEQYF
DNA: TGCGCCAGCAGCGCCTGGGACAGCAGCTCCTACGAGCAGTACTTC
D: TRBD1
V: TRBV5-1
size: medium-sized
length: 15
J: TRBJ2-7

CDR3: CASSEYRLDNEQFF
DNA: TGTGCCAGCAGTGAATATAGACTCGACAATGAGCAGTTCTTC
D: NA
V: TRBV25-1
size: NA
length: 14
J: TRBJ2-1

CDR3: CASSLGTGGTGEQFF
DNA: TGCGCCAGCAGCTTAGGGACAGGGGGCACAGGTGAGCAGTTCTTC
D: TRBD1
V: TRBV5-1
size: NA
length: 15
J: TRBJ2-1

CDR3: CASSFLLAEAYNEQFF
DNA: TGTGCCAGCAGTTTCCTTCTAGCGGAAGCCTACAATGAGCAGTTCTTC
D: TRBD2
V: TRBV28
size: NA
length: 16
J: TRBJ2-1

CDR3: CASSPSWGGLSYEQYF
DNA: TGTGCCAGCAGTCCCTCATGGGGGGGCTTGTCCTACGAGCAGTACTTC
D: NA
V: TRBV27
size: NA
length: 16
J: TRBJ2-7

CDR3: CASTAGTSETYEQYF
DNA: TGTGCCAGCACCGCCGGGACTAGCGAGACCTACGAGCAGTACTTC
D: TRBD2
V: TRBV28
size: NA
length: 15
J: TRBJ2-7

CDR3: CASTMDSENTEAFF
DNA: TGTGCCAGCACTATGGACAGTGAGAACACTGAAGCTTTCTTT
D: NA
V: TRBV6-1
size: NA
length: 14
J: TRBJ1-1

CDR3: CASSLVDWREFNEQFF
DNA: TGTGCCAGCAGCTTAGTCGATTGGCGGGAGTTCAATGAGCAGTTCTTC
D: TRBD2
V: TRBV13
size: NA
length: 16
J: TRBJ2-1

CDR3: CASSLEGPGNTIYF
DNA: TGTGCCAGCAGTTTGGAGGGGCCTGGAAACACCATATATTTT
D: NA
V: TRBV28
size: NA
length: 14
J: TRBJ1-3

CDR3: CASSIVGDPYEQYF
DNA: TGTGCCAGTAGTATAGTTGGCGACCCCTACGAGCAGTACTTC
D: NA
V: TRBV19
size: NA
length: 14
J: TRBJ2-7

CDR3: CATSLHSGEEKLFF
DNA: TGCGCCACCTCACTACACTCAGGAGAAGAAAAACTGTTTTTT
D: NA
V: TRBV10-2
size: NA
length: 14
J: TRBJ1-4

CDR3: CASSLSDALYEQYF
DNA: TGCGCCAGCAGCTTGTCGGATGCTCTCTACGAGCAGTACTTC
D: NA
V: TRBV5-1
size: NA
length: 14
J: TRBJ2-7

CDR3: CASSSPPPDRERETQYF
DNA: TGTGCCAGCAGTTCCCCCCCGCCGGATCGGGAGAGAGAGACCCAGTACTTC
D: NA
V: TRBV27
size: NA
length: 17
J: TRBJ2-5

CDR3: CASSYSTGDTEAFF
DNA: TGTGCCAGCAGTTACTCGACAGGGGACACTGAAGCTTTCTTT
D: TRBD1
V: TRBV6-6
size: NA
length: 14
J: TRBJ1-1

CDR3: CASSLDGVGGETQYF
DNA: TGTGCCAGCAGCTTGGATGGGGTAGGGGGAGAGACCCAGTACTTC
D: NA
V: TRBV5-6
size: once
length: 15
J: TRBJ2-5

CDR3: CAISKAPDHLNTEAFF
DNA: TGTGCCATCAGTAAAGCTCCGGACCACTTGAACACTGAAGCTTTCTTT
D: NA
V: TRBV10-3
size: NA
length: 16
J: TRBJ1-1